The clone carrying this T cell receptor (beta chain) was counted many times. The antigen is undetermined. The ends were cut back, 3 bases at V and 8 bases at J, with 11 bases in the middle. Germline assignment: CDR1 SGHAT and CDR2 FQNNGV. This CDR3 comprises 13 residues. Time point specified: sample taken at primary tumor resection. The donors, 72 patients with untreated early-stage non-small cell lung cancer, provided the samples. Sequencing covered unsorted whole RNA taken from tumor, nontumor lung or frozen PBMC. The data derive from a study of spatial heterogeneity in lung cancer. Turning to the study itself: A unique TCR and UMI combination showed up more than ten times in raw reads, on average.

A single record per CDR3 protein comes from TCRdb applying MiXCR to the 5' RACE reads. The sample records 9,500 to 12,000 distinct CDR3 sequences, around 10% being singletons. Study-level results: Of tumor T cells, an estimated coverage of roughly 7% was reached for alpha chains and roughly 13% for beta chains. In tumors, expanded intratumoral alpha and beta TCR counts tracked mutation counts.

V is TRBV11-2 and J is TRBJ2-1, with D possibly TRBD2 on 7 matching bases. The sequenced sample was lung tumor tissue, obtained at surgery. The sequence came from a female donor with early-stage non-small cell lung cancer. CDR3 DNA sequence: TGTGCCAGCAGCTTTGCGGGGGCCGATGAGCAGTTCTTC. It codes for CASSFAGADEQFF.